These T cell receptor beta chains were read from a single sample in a study of cytomegalovirus exposure and HLA in healthy donors. Produced via immunoSEQ multiplex PCR; TCRdb's table is partial and in-frame only. The sample includes around 150,000 clones, around 82% seen only once; the top ten take approximately 10%. Source material: PBMCs. The receptors shown here come from a man in his thirties or forties in good health and CMV-seropositive. CDR3s include the opening cysteine and the closing phenylalanine or tryptophan. D genes are given only for firm matches. Clone sizes are given selectively: once, few, many, or a class where the clone is expanded.

V	D	size	J	length	DNA	CDR3
TRBV27	-	-	TRBJ1-5	14	TGTGCCAGCAGCCCGCGTAGTCTCGATCAGCCCCAGCATTTT	CASSPRSLDQPQHF
TRBV6-6	-	few	TRBJ1-2	15	TGTGCCAGCAGTTCCAGGACAGTTACTAACTATGGCTACACCTTC	CASSSRTVTNYGYTF
TRBV28	-	-	TRBJ1-5	12	TGTGCCACTTTACAGGCGGATCAGCCCCAGCATTTT	CATLQADQPQHF
TRBV29-1	-	once	TRBJ2-3	12	TGCAGCGTTGAATGGAGCCCAGATACGCAGTATTTT	CSVEWSPDTQYF
TRBV5-1	-	-	TRBJ1-3	14	TGCGCCAGCAGCTTGACAGAACATGGAAACACCATATATTTT	CASSLTEHGNTIYF
TRBV14	TRBD2	-	TRBJ2-5	14	TGTGCCAGCAGCGTAGCGGGGGGGTCAGAGACCCAGTACTTC	CASSVAGGSETQYF
TRBV7-7	-	-	TRBJ2-3	13	TGTGCCAGCAGCACCACACACACAGATACGCAGTATTTT	CASSTTHTDTQYF
TRBV19	TRBD1	-	TRBJ2-7	14	TGTGCCAGTAGTATGGGGGACAGGCCCTACGAGCAGTACTTC	CASSMGDRPYEQYF
TRBV28	-	-	TRBJ1-1	18	TGTGCCAGCAGTTACGGAAGCGGTTGGGGGGGCAAGAACACTGAAGCTTTCTTT	CASSYGSGWGGKNTEAFF
TRBV5-4	-	-	TRBJ2-3	14	TGTGCCAGCAGCCCTGACAGTTCCACAGATACGCAGTATTTT	CASSPDSSTDTQYF
TRBV6-1	-	-	TRBJ1-2	13	TGTGCCAGCAGTGAAAGTGGCAGGGGCGGCTACACCTTC	CASSESGRGGYTF
TRBV9	-	-	TRBJ2-7	17	TGTGCCAGCAGCGTAGATCTGCCGGGAGAGTTCCCCTACGAGCAGTACTTC	CASSVDLPGEFPYEQYF
TRBV13	TRBD1	-	TRBJ1-1	13	TGTGCCAGCAGCGGCCAGGGGGGCACTGAAGCTTTCTTT	CASSGQGGTEAFF
TRBV6-5	TRBD1	-	TRBJ2-3	15	TGTGCCAGCAGCTCCAGGGGGACCTGGACAGATACGCAGTATTTT	CASSSRGTWTDTQYF
TRBV19	-	-	TRBJ2-7	14	TGTGCCAGTAGTATGGGCACAGGGAGCTACGAGCAGTACTTC	CASSMGTGSYEQYF
TRBV7-3	TRBD2	once	TRBJ2-5	17	TGTGCCAGCAGCTTAAACGGGGGAGGGATGTTCGGAGAGACCCAGTACTTC	CASSLNGGGMFGETQYF
TRBV19	TRBD2	-	TRBJ2-3	16	TGTGCCAGTAGTCCGGGACTAGCGGGGTTCACAGATACGCAGTATTTT	CASSPGLAGFTDTQYF
TRBV19	TRBD1	-	TRBJ2-7	15	TGTGCCAGTAGTCCAGGGACAGGGCCCGCCTACGAGCAGTACTTC	CASSPGTGPAYEQYF
TRBV13	-	-	TRBJ2-1	15	TGTGCCAGCAGCTTAAGCCGAGAAGAGATCAATGAGCAGTTCTTC	CASSLSREEINEQFF
TRBV7-9	TRBD2	-	TRBJ2-2	16	TGTGCCAGCACCACGGGACTAGCGGGAGCCACCGGGGAGCTGTTTTTT	CASTTGLAGATGELFF